This TCR beta chain was sequenced during a study of T cell clones after liver transplantation. Study summary: Liver transplant recipients had immunosuppression withdrawal attempted within 2 years.

The study, taken as a whole, reports: Migration into the graft, not deletion, may explain lost graft donor-reactive T cells.

A word on this clone: Antigen: not known.

Germline CDR1 is MGHRA and CDR2 is YSYEKL. V was pared by 0 bases and J by 9 bases, with 13 bases of the junction left unmatched. The CDR3 spans 16 residues. TCRdb keeps only in-frame clones here, not all; method: immunoSEQ multiplex PCR. The sample holds roughly 67,000 clones, 90% to 95% seen once. The sample in question was CD4+ T cells from blood, obtained less than 26 months after liver transplant. The chain links TRBV4-1 to TRBJ2-7, with 8 bases lining up with TRBD2. The clonotype comes from a human patient who received a liver transplant. A share of the T cells may be of graft donor origin. The CDR3: CASSQDGTSGRGVQYF. The CDR3 nucleotides are TGCGCCAGCAGCCAAGACGGCACAAGCGGGAGAGGGGTGCAGTACTTC.